This T cell receptor beta chain came from a study of T cell repertoires in cytomegalovirus infection. Study-level information: Peptides in the study included HLA-C-restricted and HLA-B-restricted CMV epitopes. Public signatures in TCR beta pointed to CMV infection and matching HLA type.

Regarding the study as a whole: Dominant in the ex vivo response were TCR beta clonotypes restricted by HLA-C and specific for CMV.

TCRdb redid the calling of the reads with MiXCR, one entry per CDR3 protein. The sample contains nearly 700,000 distinct CDR3 sequences, around a third of which appear only once. This CDR3 comprises 15 residues. Germline V gene data show CDR1 as DFQATT and CDR2 as SNEGSKA (reference sequence). With 0 bases clipped from V and 10 bases from J, the junction kept 11 bases outside the gene matches. This clonotype was seen a handful of times. Its antigen is not known. The receptor was derived from a human donor in good health (CMV status not recorded). Some clones in this sample may be carry-over from other donors' samples. Source: cultured PBMCs, taken from culture after CMV antigen stimulation. V is TRBV20-1 and J is TRBJ2-3; the match to TRBD2 covers 9 bases. CDR3: CSARDRIKREVSQYF. The CDR3 region has the DNA TGCAGTGCTAGAGACCGCATCAAGCGGGAGGTCTCGCAGTATTTT.